What follows are 6 T cell receptor beta chains derived from one specimen sequenced in a study of tumor-infiltrating lymphocytes in primary liver carcinoma. cDNA specific to TCR beta was made from 450 to 650 ng of total RNA, with a constant-region primer employed for priming. Investigators got TCR beta libraries out of three nested multiplex PCR rounds, done with slightly modified ARM-PCR. The first two PCR rounds used TRBV1-TRBV30 primers with a Cbeta primer, roughly 10 cycles each. TCRdb reprocessed the multiplex PCR reads via MiXCR and lists one record per CDR3 protein. The profile covers 35,000 to 40,000 distinct CDR3 sequences, with approximately 71% appearing a single time and more than 35% taken by the ten largest. From about 20-30 mg of unsorted bulk tissue, DNA and RNA were co-extracted together. The sample consisted of tumor-adjacent normal liver tissue. All receptors derive from a middle-aged man with primary liver carcinoma and hepatitis B virus infection.

The chain recombines TRBV10-2 with TRBJ2-3; TRBD2 aligns across 9 bases. The V gene's germline CDR1 is WSHSY and CDR2 SAAADI. Trimming cost V 0 bases and J 7 bases; bases outside gene matches: 5. The CDR3 has 15 amino acids. The CDR3 DNA sequence: TGCGCCAGCAGTGAGTCAATAGCGGGAGTGTATACGCAGTATTTT. Its protein product is CASSESIAGVYTQYF.

This clonotype was counted many times. The chain employs TRBV24-1 and TRBJ2-3; 8 positions agree with TRBD2. Germline trimming cut 7 bases from V and 4 bases from J; bases unmatched to any gene: 6. CDR1 is KGHDR and CDR2 is SFDVKD in the germline V gene. The CDR3 sequence is 14 residues long. The CDR3 DNA reads TGTGCCACCAGCAGCGGGAGCGTCTCAGATACGCAGTATTTT. Encoded protein: CATSSGSVSDTQYF.

Concerning this clonotype: An end of the junction differs from the germline gene, which may be a read error. This chain connects TRBV11-1 to TRBJ2-2, with 7 bases that match TRBD1. CDR3 length: 16 amino acids. The germline gives CDR1 SGHAT, CDR2 FQDESV (reference sequence). Here the CDR3 DNA reads TGTGCCAGCAACTTATGGTCGGGACAGAACACCGGGGAGCTATTTTTT. It encodes CASNLWSGQNTGELFF. Variable domain in full (rest from reference TRBV11-1 and TRBJ2-2): EAEVAQSPRYKITEKSQAVAFWCDPISGHATLYWYRQILGQGPELLVQFQDESVVDDSQLPKDRFSAERLKGVDSTLKIQPAELGDSAMYLCASNLWSGQNTGELFFGEGSRLTVL.

This clonotype occurred once. The junction differs from germline at one of its ends, possibly a read error. The chain is built from TRBV29-1 and TRBJ2-7, with TRBD1 matching 7 bases. The CDR3 runs 13 residues. Germline V lookup: CDR1 SQVTM, CDR2 ANQGSEA. CDR3 protein: CNVRQGYSYEQYF. The DNA for the CDR3 is TGCAACGTCAGACAGGGATACTCCTACGAGCAATACTTC.

Points on this clonotype: A junction end diverges from the germline sequence, so it may reflect a read error. The V call is TRBV11-3, the J call TRBJ1-5, with TRBD1 as a possible D gene (5 bases). CDR1 and CDR2 from the germline V gene are SGHNT and YENEEA. CDR3 length equals 15 residues. Here the CDR3 DNA reads TGTGTCAGCAGCTTAGATATGGGGGTGGTTCAGCCCCATCATTTT. It codes for CVSSLDMGVVQPHHF.

This chain uses TRBV11-2 with TRBJ2-1; D possibly corresponds to TRBD1 (6 bases). The CDR3 loop spans 17 amino acids. Germline V CDR1 and CDR2: SGHAT, FQNNGV. Trimming left V 1 base short and J 0 bases short, with 13 bases between. Here the CDR3 DNA reads TGTGCCAGCAGCTTAGGTAACAGGGCGAGCTCCTACAATGAGCAGTTCTTC. It yields the protein CASSLGNRASSYNEQFF.